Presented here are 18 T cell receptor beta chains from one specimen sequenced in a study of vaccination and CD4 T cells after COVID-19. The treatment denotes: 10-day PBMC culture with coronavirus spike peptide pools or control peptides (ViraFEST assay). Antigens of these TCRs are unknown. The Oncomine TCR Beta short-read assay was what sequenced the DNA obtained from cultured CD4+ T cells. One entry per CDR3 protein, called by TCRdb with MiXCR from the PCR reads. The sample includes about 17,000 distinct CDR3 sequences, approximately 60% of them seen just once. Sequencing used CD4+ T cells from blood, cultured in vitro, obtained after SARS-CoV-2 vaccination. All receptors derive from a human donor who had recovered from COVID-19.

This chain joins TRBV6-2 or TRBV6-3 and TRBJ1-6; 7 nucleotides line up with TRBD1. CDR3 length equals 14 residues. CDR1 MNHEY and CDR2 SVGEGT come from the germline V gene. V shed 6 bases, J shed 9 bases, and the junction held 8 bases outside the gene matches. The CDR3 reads CASRKTGFGSPLHF. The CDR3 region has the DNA TGTGCCAGCAGGAAGACAGGGTTCGGTTCACCCCTCCACTTT.

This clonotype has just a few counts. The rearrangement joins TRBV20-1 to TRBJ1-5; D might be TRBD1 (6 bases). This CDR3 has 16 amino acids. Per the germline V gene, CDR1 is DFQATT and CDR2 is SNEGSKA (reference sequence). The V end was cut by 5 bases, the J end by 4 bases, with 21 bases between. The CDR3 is CSAGIRGRGLNQPQHF. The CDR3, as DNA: TGCAGTGCTGGGATCCGGGGGCGAGGTTTGAATCAGCCCCAGCATTTT.

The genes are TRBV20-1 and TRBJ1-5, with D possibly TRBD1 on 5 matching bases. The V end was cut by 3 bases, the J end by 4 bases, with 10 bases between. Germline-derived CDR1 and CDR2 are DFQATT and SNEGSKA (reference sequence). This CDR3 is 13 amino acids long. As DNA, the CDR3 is TGCAGTGCTAGCCAGGGCTTTAATCAGCCCCAGCATTTT. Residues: CSASQGFNQPQHF.

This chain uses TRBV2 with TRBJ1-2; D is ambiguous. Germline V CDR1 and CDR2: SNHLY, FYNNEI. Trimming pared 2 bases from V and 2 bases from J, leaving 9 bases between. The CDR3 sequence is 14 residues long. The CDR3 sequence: CASSERADNYGYTF. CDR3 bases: TGTGCCAGCAGTGAAAGGGCGGACAACTATGGCTACACCTTC.

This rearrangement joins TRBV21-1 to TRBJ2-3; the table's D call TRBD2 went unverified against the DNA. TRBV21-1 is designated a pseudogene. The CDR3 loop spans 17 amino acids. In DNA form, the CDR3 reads TGTGCCAGCAGCTCCTGCTCCCGGGACTCCTACACAGATACGCAGTATTTT. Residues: CASSSCSRDSYTDTQYF.

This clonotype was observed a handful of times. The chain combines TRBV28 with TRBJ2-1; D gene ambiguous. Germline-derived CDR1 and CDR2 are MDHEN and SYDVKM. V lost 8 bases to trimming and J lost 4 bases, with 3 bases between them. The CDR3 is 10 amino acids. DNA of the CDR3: TGTGCCAGCGGATACAATGAGCAGTTCTTC. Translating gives CASGYNEQFF.

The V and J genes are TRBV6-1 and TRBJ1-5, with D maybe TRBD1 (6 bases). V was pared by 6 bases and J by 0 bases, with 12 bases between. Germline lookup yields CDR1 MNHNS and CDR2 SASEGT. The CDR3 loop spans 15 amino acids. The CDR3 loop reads CASSQRGYSNQPQHF. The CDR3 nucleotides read TGTGCCAGCAGCCAGAGGGGGTATAGCAATCAGCCCCAGCATTTT.

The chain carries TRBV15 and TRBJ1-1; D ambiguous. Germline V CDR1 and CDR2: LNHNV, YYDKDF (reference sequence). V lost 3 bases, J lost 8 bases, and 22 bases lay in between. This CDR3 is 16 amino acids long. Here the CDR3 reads CATSRDYTEAFFEAFF. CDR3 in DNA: TGTGCCACCAGCAGGGACTACACTGAAGCTTTCTTCGAAGCTTTCTTT. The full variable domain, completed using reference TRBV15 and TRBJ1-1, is DAMVIQNPRYQVTQFGKPVTLSCSQTLNHNVMYWYQQKSSQAPKLLFHYYDKDFNNEADTPDNFQSRRPNTSFCFLDIRSPGLGDTAMYLCATSRDYTEAFFEAFFGQGTRLTVV.

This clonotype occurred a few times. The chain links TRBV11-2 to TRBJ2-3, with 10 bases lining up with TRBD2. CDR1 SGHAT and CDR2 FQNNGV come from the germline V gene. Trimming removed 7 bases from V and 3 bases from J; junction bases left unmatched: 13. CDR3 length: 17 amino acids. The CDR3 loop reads CASTPLGAGGPTDTQYF. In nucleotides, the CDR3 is TGTGCCAGCACCCCCTTGGGAGCGGGAGGGCCAACAGATACGCAGTATTTT.

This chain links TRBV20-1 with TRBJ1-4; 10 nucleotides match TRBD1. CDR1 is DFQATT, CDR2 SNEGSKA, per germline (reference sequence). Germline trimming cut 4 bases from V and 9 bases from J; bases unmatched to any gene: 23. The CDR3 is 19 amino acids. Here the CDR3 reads CSAIPYRDRGRMGTKKLFF. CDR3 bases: TGCAGTGCTATTCCATACCGGGACAGGGGCCGCATGGGCACCAAAAAACTGTTTTTT.

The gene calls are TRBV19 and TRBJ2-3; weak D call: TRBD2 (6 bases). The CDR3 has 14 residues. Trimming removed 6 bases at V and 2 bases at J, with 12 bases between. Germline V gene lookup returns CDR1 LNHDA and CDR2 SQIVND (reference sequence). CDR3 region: CASSGSMTTDTQYF. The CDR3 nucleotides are TGTGCCAGTAGCGGGAGCATGACCACAGATACGCAGTATTTT.

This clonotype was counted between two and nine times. CDR3 region: CSARPLAVETQYF. In nucleotides, the CDR3 is TGCAGTGCTCGCCCCCTAGCGGTAGAGACCCAGTACTTC. The gene calls are TRBV20-1 and TRBJ2-5; 7 positions match TRBD2. The junction had 7 bases not matched to a gene; V was cut back by 5 bases and J by 4 bases. The germline V gene encodes CDR1 DFQATT and CDR2 SNEGSKA (reference sequence). The CDR3 has 13 residues.

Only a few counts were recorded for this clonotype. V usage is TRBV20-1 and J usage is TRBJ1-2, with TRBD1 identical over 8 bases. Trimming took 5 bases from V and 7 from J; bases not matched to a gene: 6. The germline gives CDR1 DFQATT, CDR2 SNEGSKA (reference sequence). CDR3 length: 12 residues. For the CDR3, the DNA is TGCAGTGCTGACAGGGGTTCCTCTGGCTACACCTTC. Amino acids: CSADRGSSGYTF.

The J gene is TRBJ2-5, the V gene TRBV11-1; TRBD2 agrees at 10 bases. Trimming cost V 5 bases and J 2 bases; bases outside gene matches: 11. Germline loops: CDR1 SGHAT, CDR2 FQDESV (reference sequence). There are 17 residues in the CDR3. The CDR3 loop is CASSVGGLAQLQETQYF. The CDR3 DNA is TGTGCCAGCAGCGTCGGGGGACTAGCGCAACTACAAGAGACCCAGTACTTC. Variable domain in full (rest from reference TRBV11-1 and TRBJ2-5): EAEVAQSPRYKITEKSQAVAFWCDPISGHATLYWYRQILGQGPELLVQFQDESVVDDSQLPKDRFSAERLKGVDSTLKIQPAELGDSAMYLCASSVGGLAQLQETQYFGPGTRLLVL.

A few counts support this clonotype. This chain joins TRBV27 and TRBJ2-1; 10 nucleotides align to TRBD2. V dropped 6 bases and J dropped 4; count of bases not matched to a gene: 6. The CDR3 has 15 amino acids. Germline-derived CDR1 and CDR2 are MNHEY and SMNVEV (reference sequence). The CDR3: CASRKEREGYNEQFF. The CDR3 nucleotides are TGTGCCAGCAGAAAAGAGCGGGAGGGATACAATGAGCAGTTCTTC.

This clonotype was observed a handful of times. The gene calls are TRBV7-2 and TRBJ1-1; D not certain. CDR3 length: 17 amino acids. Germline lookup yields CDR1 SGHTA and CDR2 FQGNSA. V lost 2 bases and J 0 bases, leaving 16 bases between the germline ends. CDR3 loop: CASSLSPGLIMNTEAFF. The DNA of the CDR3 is TGTGCCAGCAGCTTAAGTCCGGGGTTGATCATGAACACTGAAGCTTTCTTT.

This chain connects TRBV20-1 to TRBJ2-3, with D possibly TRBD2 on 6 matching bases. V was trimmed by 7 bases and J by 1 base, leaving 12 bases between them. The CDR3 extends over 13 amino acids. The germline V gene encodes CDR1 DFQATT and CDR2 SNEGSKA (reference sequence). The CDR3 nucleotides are TGCAGTGGGCACGGCGGGGGCACAGATACGCAGTATTTT. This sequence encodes CSGHGGGTDTQYF.

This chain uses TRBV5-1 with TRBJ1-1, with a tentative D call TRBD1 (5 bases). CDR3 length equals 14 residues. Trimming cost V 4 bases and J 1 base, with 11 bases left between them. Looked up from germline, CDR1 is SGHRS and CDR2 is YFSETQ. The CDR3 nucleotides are TGCGCCAGCAGCCCCCCCGGGACGAACACTGAAGCTTTCTTT. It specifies CASSPPGTNTEAFF.